This record covers a single T cell receptor (beta chain). These data are taken from a study of shared clonotypes between healthy human individuals. Cells designated naive CD8 were CD45RO-negative and were positively selected for CCR7, with terminally differentiated effector memory CD45RA+ cells excluded. The CDR3 is made up of 13 amino acids. J lost 5 bases, V lost 4 bases, and 3 bases had no gene match. Germline assignment: CDR1 SGHRS and CDR2 YFSETQ. The table came from immunoSEQ multiplex PCR; TCRdb's copy has only in-frame clones and leaves some out. The table shows hundreds of thousands of clones, with 90% to 95% occurring only once.

The specimen sequenced was naive CD8+ T cells sorted from blood. The sequence was collected from a woman in her twenties or thirties in good health. The chain combines TRBV5-1 with TRBJ2-7; 10 nucleotides align to TRBD2. CDR3 in amino acids: CASSTLAGDEQYF. As DNA, the CDR3 is TGCGCCAGCAGCACCCTAGCGGGAGACGAGCAGTACTTC.